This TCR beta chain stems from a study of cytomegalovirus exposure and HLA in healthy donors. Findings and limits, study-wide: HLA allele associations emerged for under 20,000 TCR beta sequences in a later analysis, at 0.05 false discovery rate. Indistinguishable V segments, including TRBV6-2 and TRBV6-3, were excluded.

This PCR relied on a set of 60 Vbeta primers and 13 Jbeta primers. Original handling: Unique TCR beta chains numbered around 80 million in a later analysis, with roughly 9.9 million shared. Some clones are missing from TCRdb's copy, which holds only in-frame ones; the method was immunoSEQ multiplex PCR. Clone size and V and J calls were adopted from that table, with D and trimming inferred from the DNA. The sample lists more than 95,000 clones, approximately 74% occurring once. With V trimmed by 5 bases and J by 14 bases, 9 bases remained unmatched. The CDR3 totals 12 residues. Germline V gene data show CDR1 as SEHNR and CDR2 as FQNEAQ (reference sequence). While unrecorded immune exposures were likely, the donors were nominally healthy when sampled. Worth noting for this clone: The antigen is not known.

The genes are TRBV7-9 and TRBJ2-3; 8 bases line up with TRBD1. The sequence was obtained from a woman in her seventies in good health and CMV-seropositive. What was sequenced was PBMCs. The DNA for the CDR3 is TGTGCCAGCAGCAACGATGGACAGGGACCGTATTTT. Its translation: CASSNDGQGPYF.